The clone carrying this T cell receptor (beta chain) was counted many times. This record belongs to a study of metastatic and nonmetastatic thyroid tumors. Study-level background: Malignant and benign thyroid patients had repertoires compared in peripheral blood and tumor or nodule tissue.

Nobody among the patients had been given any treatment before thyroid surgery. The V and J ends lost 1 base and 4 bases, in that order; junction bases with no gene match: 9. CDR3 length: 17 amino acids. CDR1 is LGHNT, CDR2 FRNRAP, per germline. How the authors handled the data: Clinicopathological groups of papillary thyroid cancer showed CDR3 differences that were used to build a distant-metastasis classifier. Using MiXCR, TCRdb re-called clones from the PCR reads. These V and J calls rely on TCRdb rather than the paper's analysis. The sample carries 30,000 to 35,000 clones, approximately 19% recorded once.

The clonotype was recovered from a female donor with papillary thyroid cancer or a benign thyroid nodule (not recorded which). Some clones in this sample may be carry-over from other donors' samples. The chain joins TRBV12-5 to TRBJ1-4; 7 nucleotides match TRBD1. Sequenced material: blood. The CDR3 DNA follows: TGTGCTAGTGGTTTGGCCTACTGGGACAGCCTTAATGAAAAACTGTTTTTT. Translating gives CASGLAYWDSLNEKLFF.